This T cell receptor beta chain was profiled in a study of shared clonotypes between healthy human individuals. Broader study findings: Sampling used blood alone; tissue repertoires probably differ.

Of note for this clone: Its specificity is unknown.

The table came from immunoSEQ multiplex PCR; TCRdb's copy has only in-frame clones and leaves some out. The table lists some 900,000 clones, over 60% of them singletons. The TCR sequence derives from a man aged 18-30 years in good health. Sequenced input: memory CD4+ T cells sorted from blood. Subset indicated: CD45RA-negative fraction.

CDR3 nucleotides: TGTGCCAGCAGCTTGGCGTCCGAGGGTGGAAACACCATATATTTT. Amino acid sequence: CASSLASEGGNTIYF. The V gene is TRBV5-4, the J gene TRBJ1-3; D unresolved. Germline V gene data show CDR1 as SGHNT and CDR2 as YYREEE (reference sequence). The CDR3 has 15 amino acids. The ends were cut back, 0 bases at V and 3 bases at J, with 10 bases in the middle.